One and the same sample provided the 20 T cell receptor beta chains below, sequenced in a study of T cell clonality in common variable immunodeficiency. Assay: immunoSEQ multiplex PCR; the TCRdb copy retains only in-frame clones and omits some. The repertoire consists of 25,000 to 40,000 clones, none detected only once. The sample taken for sequencing was peripheral blood mononuclear cells. These receptors were obtained from a person between 18 and 75 years old in good health.

This clone was picked up many times. Partial CDR3 DNA: TGCAGTGCTAGTCCACTCCTCTCTACGCGGGGGGGGACCGGGGAG. Its protein is CSASPLLSTRGGTGE. The complete CDR3 protein is CSASPLLSTRGGTGELFF. The chain combines TRBV20-1 with TRBJ2-2; 9 bases match TRBD2. The CDR3 extends 3 residues past the end of the read, so its final part is completed from the germline J gene. The CDR3 spans 18 residues. After removal of 3 bases from V and 5 bases from J, the junction contained 16 bases not matched to a gene. Per the germline V gene, CDR1 is DFQATT and CDR2 is SNEGSKA (reference sequence).

This clone was counted many times. CDR3 residues: CASSLASGDNEQFF. The sequenced CDR3 bases are TGCGCCAGCAGCTTGGCGTCCGGTGACAATGAG. The chain recombines TRBV5-1 with TRBJ2-1; D gene uncertain. The missing CDR3 end, 3 residues past where the read stops, is filled in from the germline J gene. V was clipped by 0 bases and J by 5 bases, with 9 bases between them. The germline CDR1 and CDR2 sequences are SGHRS and YFSETQ. The CDR3 loop spans 14 amino acids.

There are many counts of this clone. Coverage ceases 3 residues before the CDR3 finishes, and the germline J gene fills in the end. The genes are TRBV6-2 or TRBV6-3 and TRBJ2-7; 15 bases map to TRBD2. V dropped 2 bases and J dropped 3; count of bases not matched to a gene: 2. This CDR3 spans 16 amino acids. CDR1 MNHEY and CDR2 SVGEGT come from the germline V gene. This CDR3 reads CASSYPGLAGGYEQYF. The CDR3 bases that were read are TGTGCCAGCAGTTACCCGGGACTAGCGGGGGGCTACGAG.

This clone came up many times. The DNA ends 3 residues before the CDR3 does, and the rest of the CDR3 is filled in from the germline J gene. The chain couples TRBV20-1 to TRBJ2-3; 7 nucleotides match TRBD2. This CDR3 region has 14 residues. In germline, CDR1 is DFQATT, CDR2 SNEGSKA (reference sequence). CDR3 DNA, as far as it was read: TGCAGTGCTAGCGCTAGCGGAGCCCAAGAGACG. Protein: CSASASGAQET. The CDR3 as a whole reads CSASASGAQETQYF.

This clone has ten or more counts. Coverage ceases 3 residues before the CDR3 finishes, and the germline J gene fills in the end. This chain connects TRBV7-2 to TRBJ1-5, with D perhaps matching TRBD1 (6 bases). Germline values: CDR1 SGHTA, CDR2 FQGNSA. This CDR3 has 14 residues. V was cut by 5 bases and J by 4 bases, with 12 bases left in between. CDR3 in amino acids: CASSLDRNNQPQHF. CDR3 DNA, as far as it was read: TGTGCCAGCAGCCTAGACAGGAATAATCAGCCC.

This clone was counted many times. The read finishes 3 residues shy of the CDR3 end, and the germline J gene is used to complete it. The gene calls are TRBV20-1 and TRBJ1-5; unclear D gene. V lost 0 bases to trimming and J lost 6 bases, with 6 bases between them. There are 12 residues in the CDR3. Germline V gives CDR1 DFQATT, CDR2 SNEGSKA (reference sequence). The CDR3 DNA, read in part, is TGCAGTGCTAGAGACCAATTTCAGCCC. Protein: CSARDQFQP. The CDR3, in full, reads CSARDQFQPQHF.

This clone was recorded at least ten times. The observed sequence ends 3 residues before the CDR3 terminus, with the missing tail filled in from the germline J gene. This chain links TRBV20-1 with TRBJ2-1; 9 positions agree with TRBD2. Per the germline V gene, CDR1 is DFQATT and CDR2 is SNEGSKA (reference sequence). Germline trimming cut 3 bases from V and 6 bases from J; bases unmatched to any gene: 6. The CDR3 spans 14 residues. The part of the CDR3 DNA that was read is TGCAGTGCTAGTGGACTAGCGTCTTCCAATGAG. This encodes CSASGLASSNE. The CDR3, in full, reads CSASGLASSNEQFF.

There are many counts of this clone. The CDR3 is cut off 3 residues early in the read; its end comes from the germline J gene. J is TRBJ2-5 and V is TRBV7-2; TRBD2 matches 10 bases. The CDR3 is 16 amino acids. V was pared by 0 bases and J by 5 bases, with 6 bases of the junction left unmatched. The V gene's germline CDR1 is SGHTA and CDR2 FQGNSA. CDR3 in amino acids: CASSLAWSGGAETQYF. The CDR3 DNA, read in part, is TGTGCCAGCAGCTTAGCGTGGAGCGGGGGGGCGGAGACC.

This clone was recorded many times. The read terminates 3 residues before the CDR3 end, so the remaining end is supplied by the germline J gene. V and J are TRBV2 and TRBJ1-1, with a weak D call TRBD1 (5 bases). Per germline, CDR1 SNHLY and CDR2 FYNNEI. The CDR3 spans 13 residues. V lost 6 bases, J lost 2 bases, and 10 bases lay in between. Partial CDR3 DNA: TGTGCCAGCAGCAGGGAAACAAACACTGAA. This gives the protein CASSRETNTE. The whole CDR3 reads CASSRETNTEAFF.

The table lists this clone with many counts. The read finishes 3 residues shy of the CDR3 end, and the germline J gene is used to complete it. The gene calls are TRBV10-3 and TRBJ2-3; 14 positions agree with TRBD2. V lost 4 bases and J lost 4; bases outside the gene matches: 10. This CDR3 is built from 18 residues. Germline V gene sequence: CDR1 ENHRY, CDR2 SYGVKD. This CDR3 reads CAISATGTSGSRADTQYF. CDR3 DNA (partial): TGTGCCATCAGTGCCACCGGGACTAGCGGGAGTAGGGCAGATACG.

This clone rates as medium-sized. The read halts 3 residues ahead of the CDR3 end, with the missing end drawn from the germline J gene. The chain has TRBV29-1 and TRBJ1-4, with TRBD1 matching over 8 bases. Germline loops: CDR1 SQVTM, CDR2 ANQGSEA. This CDR3 has 15 residues. Trimming took 6 bases from V and 6 from J; bases not matched to a gene: 12. CDR3 bases read: TGCAGCGTGACAGCAGGGGGCAGGGCGGATGAAAAA. Translation gives CSVTAGGRADEK. In full, the CDR3 is CSVTAGGRADEKLFF.

This clone was seen many times. The sequence runs out 3 residues before the end of the CDR3; the remainder is reconstructed from the germline J gene. The gene calls are TRBV20-1 and TRBJ2-6; possible D gene TRBD1, 5 bases. Trimming pared 3 bases from V and 2 bases from J, leaving 11 bases between. CDR3 size: 15 residues. Germline assignment: CDR1 DFQATT and CDR2 SNEGSKA (reference sequence). The CDR3 reads CSASADSAGANVLTF. The sequenced CDR3 bases are TGCAGTGCTAGTGCCGACAGCGCTGGGGCCAACGTC.

There are many counts of this clone. From the germline J gene comes the end of the CDR3, since the read stops 3 residues before it. The chain uses TRBV2 and TRBJ1-1, with D tentatively TRBD1 (6 bases). V was cut by 7 bases and J by 5 bases, with 17 bases left in between. CDR1 is SNHLY and CDR2 is FYNNEI in the germline V gene. The CDR3 totals 14 residues. The CDR3 DNA, read in part, is TGTGCCAGCACCACATTACAGGGTTGGACTGAA. Translated: CASTTLQGWTE. The full CDR3 sequence reads CASTTLQGWTEAFF.

This clone was seen at least ten times. With the read ending 3 residues before the CDR3 end, the germline J gene is used to fill in that end. J is TRBJ1-2 and V is TRBV7-9; perhaps TRBD1 as D (6 bases). The germline V gene encodes CDR1 SEHNR and CDR2 FQNEAQ (reference sequence). The CDR3 has 15 residues. This CDR3 reads CASTWGLEQGRGYTF. The covered CDR3 bases are TGTGCCAGCACCTGGGGGCTAGAACAGGGTCGGGGC.

This clone was observed many times. Coverage ceases 3 residues before the CDR3 finishes, and the germline J gene fills in the end. The chain combines TRBV7-2 with TRBJ2-2; D unclear. V was cut by 2 bases and J by 7 bases, with 14 bases left in between. The germline V gene has CDR1 SGHTA and CDR2 FQGNSA. The CDR3 runs 15 residues. CDR3 residues: CASSLRPRQHGELFF. The covered CDR3 bases are TGTGCCAGCAGCTTAAGGCCCCGTCAACACGGGGAG.

Ten or more counts support this clone. The DNA ends 3 residues before the CDR3 does, and the rest of the CDR3 is filled in from the germline J gene. Other DNA sequences of this sample code for an identical CDR3. The V gene is TRBV18, the J gene TRBJ2-1, with 10 nucleotides matching TRBD2. This CDR3 has 17 amino acids. CDR1 and CDR2 (germline): KGHSH, LQKENI. V gave up 3 bases and J gave up 4 bases; unmatched junction bases: 9. Here the CDR3 reads CASSPRSGTSVYNEQFF. The CDR3 DNA, read in part, is TGTGCCAGCTCACCCCGCAGTGGGACTAGCGTATACAATGAG.

Ten or more counts support this clone. CDR3: CASSPTVLTYNEQFF. Partial CDR3 DNA: TGTGCCAGCAGCCCGACAGTCCTGACCTACAATGAG. The chain recombines TRBV7-2 with TRBJ2-1, with D possibly being TRBD1 (5 bases). The DNA ends 3 residues before the CDR3 does, and the rest of the CDR3 is filled in from the germline J gene. Germline lookup yields CDR1 SGHTA and CDR2 FQGNSA. The V gene lost 5 bases and the J gene lost 2 bases, with 13 bases spanning the gap. This CDR3 contains 15 residues.

This clone was picked up many times. The CDR3 goes on 3 residues after the read ends, and that part is filled in from the germline J gene. The chain couples TRBV5-6 to TRBJ1-2; no clear D gene. Germline loops: CDR1 SGHDT, CDR2 YYEEEE. V dropped 3 bases and J dropped 3 bases, with 9 bases sitting between them. The CDR3 has 13 residues. CDR3 protein: CASSSGEDYGYTF. CDR3 DNA, as far as it was read: TGTGCCAGCAGCTCCGGGGAAGACTATGGC. Supplemented by reference TRBV5-6 and TRBJ1-2, the full variable domain reads DAGVTQSPTHLIKTRGQQVTLRCSPKSGHDTVSWYQQALGQGPQFIFQYYEEEERQRGNFPDRFSGHQFPNYSSELNVNALLLGDSALYLCASSSGEDYGYTFGSGTRLTVV.

Comment on this clone: At one boundary the junction diverges from the germline segment, which might be a read error. Read coverage stops 3 residues before the CDR3 terminus; the germline J gene supplies the remainder. The identical CDR3 is also encoded by other nucleotide sequences in the sample. The chain carries TRBV2 and TRBJ1-3, with D tentatively TRBD1 (6 bases). Germline V gives CDR1 SNHLY, CDR2 FYNNEI. The CDR3 covers 12 residues. The sequenced CDR3 bases are TGTGCCAGCAGTGAGTCCGGGGACACT. Encoded protein: CASSESGDT. The complete CDR3 sequence is CASSESGDTIYF.

This clone appeared many times. The read halts 3 residues ahead of the CDR3 end, with the missing end drawn from the germline J gene. The J gene is TRBJ2-7, the V gene TRBV5-1, with TRBD2 identical over 11 bases. Trimming removed 5 bases from V and 0 bases from J; junction bases left unmatched: 10. The CDR3 spans 17 residues. Looked up from germline, CDR1 is SGHRS and CDR2 is YFSETQ. CDR3 DNA, as far as it was read: TGCGCCAGCAGGCCCTGGGGCACTAGCGGGAGCTCCTACGAG. Its translation: CASRPWGTSGSSYE. The entire CDR3 is CASRPWGTSGSSYEQYF.